Listed here are 4 T cell receptor beta chains from one sample, sequenced in a study of blood T cells in healthy people across ages. A second PCR, run for about 7 to 11 cycles, used a sample-barcoded 5' primer plus a J-beta primer mix. TCRdb reanalysed the 5' RACE reads using MiXCR and keeps one entry per CDR3 protein. The top ten hold about 26% of the sample, which has nearly 800,000 distinct CDR3 sequences, approximately 60% seen once. Sample: blood. The receptors derive from a man aged 35 to 55 in good health.

The chain couples TRBV6-6 to TRBJ2-5, with 12 bases lining up with TRBD2. Unmatched junction bases numbered 6, after V lost 8 bases and J lost 11 bases. The CDR3 is made up of 12 amino acids. Germline V gene lookup returns CDR1 MNHNY and CDR2 SVGAGI (reference sequence). The DNA for the CDR3 is TGTGCCAGCCAAACTAGCGGGGGGAAGCAGTACTTC. As protein: CASQTSGGKQYF.

As regards this clonotype: Possible read error: a much larger clone is one base away. This chain joins TRBV7-2 and TRBJ2-7; no definite D call. The DNA end lines up better with TRBJ2-5; the J call may be wrong. This CDR3 comprises 13 residues. Looked up from germline, CDR1 is SGHTA and CDR2 is FQGNSA. This chain's CDR3 is CASSLGPVETQYF. The CDR3 DNA is TGTGCCAGCAGCTTAGGTCCGGTAGAGACCCAGTACTTC.

The chain uses TRBV6-1 and TRBJ2-3; 11 bases line up with TRBD2. The germline V gene has CDR1 MNHNS and CDR2 SASEGT. The CDR3 totals 16 residues. V shed 2 bases, J shed 9 bases, and the junction held 10 bases outside the gene matches. CDR3: CASSEFTSGSLGTQYF. DNA of the CDR3: TGTGCCAGCAGTGAATTTACTAGCGGGAGTCTCGGAACGCAGTATTTT.

This clonotype was counted a few times. The CDR3 coding sequence is TGTGCCAGCAGCCAAGCGGGGGCAGAGACCCAGTACTTC. Protein product: CASSQAGAETQYF. This rearrangement joins TRBV4-2 to TRBJ2-5; D possibly matches TRBD1 or TRBD2 (6 bases each). The germline V gene encodes CDR1 LGHNA and CDR2 YNFKEQ. The CDR3 is 13 residues long. V was pared by 1 base and J by 4 bases, with 7 bases between.